This T cell receptor beta chain was profiled in a study of technical replicates of blood from several donors. Method: immunoSEQ multiplex PCR; TCRdb's copy keeps in-frame clones and lacks some. The table records around 65,000 clones, around 88% of them present only once. Germline V gene lookup returns CDR1 MNHEY and CDR2 SMNVEV (reference sequence). V was trimmed by 7 bases and J by 4 bases, leaving 13 bases between them. The CDR3 contains 13 residues. The rearrangement links TRBV27 to TRBJ1-2; D possibly corresponds to TRBD1 (6 bases). Sequenced sample: PBMCs. The sequence derives from a human donor in good health. Some clones in this sample may be carry-over from other donors' samples. The CDR3 spells CASTSDRSYGYTF. As DNA, the CDR3 is TGTGCCAGCACTTCGGACAGAAGCTATGGCTACACCTTC.